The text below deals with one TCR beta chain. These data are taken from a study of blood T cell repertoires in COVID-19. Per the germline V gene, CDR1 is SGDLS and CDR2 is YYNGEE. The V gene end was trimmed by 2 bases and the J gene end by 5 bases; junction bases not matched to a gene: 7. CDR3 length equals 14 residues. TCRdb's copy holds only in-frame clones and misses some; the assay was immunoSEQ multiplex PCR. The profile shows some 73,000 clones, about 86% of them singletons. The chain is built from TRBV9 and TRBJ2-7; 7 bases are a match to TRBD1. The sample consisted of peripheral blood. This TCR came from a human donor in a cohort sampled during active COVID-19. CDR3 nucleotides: TGTGCCAGCAGCGTCTTATTCACAGGGGACGAGCAGTACTTC. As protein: CASSVLFTGDEQYF.